The clone carrying this T cell receptor (beta chain) was detected once. Produced via immunoSEQ multiplex PCR; TCRdb's table is partial and in-frame only. The sample carries around 140,000 clones, roughly 90% recorded once. These data are taken from a study of T cell responses to AZD1222 COVID-19 vaccine. Germline values: CDR1 MGHRA, CDR2 YSYEKL. V lost 4 bases to trimming and J lost 6 bases; unmatched junction nucleotides: 9. The CDR3 has 15 residues. The chain uses TRBV4-1 and TRBJ2-3, with 8 nucleotides matching TRBD2. The material was peripheral blood, obtained on day 0 of AZD1222 vaccination. The sequence was collected from an adult in good health. The CDR3 sequence: CASSPRLAGPDTQYF. The CDR3 coding sequence is TGCGCCAGCAGCCCAAGGCTAGCGGGCCCCGATACGCAGTATTTT.